Shown below are 30 T cell receptor beta chains from a single sample sequenced in a study of PD-1 and CTLA-4 blockade in melanoma. This table comes from immunoSEQ multiplex PCR, and its TCRdb copy is limited to in-frame clones, with some not included. The profile covers some 11,000 clones, with 75% to 85% appearing a single time and 30% to 40% taken by the ten largest. The starting material was CD8+ T cells from peripheral blood, obtained from a patient given anti-PD-1 treatment. These receptors were obtained from a human donor with melanoma.

The CDR3 protein is CASSYEGVNTEAFF. Here the CDR3 DNA reads TGTGCCAGCAGTTACGAGGGGGTGAACACTGAAGCTTTCTTT. The gene calls are TRBV6-5 and TRBJ1-1; a weak D match, TRBD1 (6 bases). CDR1 and CDR2 (germline): MNHEY, SVGAGI. CDR3 length: 14 residues. The V gene lost 2 bases and the J gene lost 0 bases, with 7 bases spanning the gap.

V and J are TRBV7-2 and TRBJ1-5; TRBD1 aligns across 7 bases. There are 18 residues in the CDR3. CDR1 and CDR2 from the germline V gene are SGHTA and FQGNSA. V trimming: 2 bases; J trimming: 6 bases; junction bases outside the gene matches: 16. The CDR3 spells CASSLNPGTYRGGQPQHF. Here the CDR3 DNA reads TGTGCCAGCAGCTTAAACCCGGGGACGTACAGGGGCGGTCAGCCCCAGCATTTT.

Only a few counts were recorded for this clone. The rearrangement links TRBV27 to TRBJ2-5, with 7 bases identical to TRBD2. This CDR3 is built from 13 residues. CDR1 is MNHEY, CDR2 SMNVEV, per germline (reference sequence). J was trimmed by 2 bases and V by 9 bases; bases with no gene match: 6. This CDR3 is CASAIGGQETQYF. The CDR3 DNA reads TGTGCCAGTGCTATCGGGGGGCAAGAGACCCAGTACTTC.

V gene TRBV11-2 combines with J gene TRBJ2-2, with a tentative D call TRBD2 (6 bases). Germline V lookup: CDR1 SGHAT, CDR2 FQNNGV. V was cut by 5 bases and J by 12 bases, with 19 bases left in between. CDR3 length equals 14 residues. This CDR3 is CASSPRVADWKLFF. CDR3 DNA: TGTGCCAGCAGCCCGCGGGTAGCGGACTGGAAGCTGTTTTTT.

This chain uses TRBV12-3 or TRBV12-4 with TRBJ2-1; D is uncertain. The CDR3 loop spans 12 amino acids. The V and J ends lost 5 bases and 8 bases respectively, with 10 bases between them. The CDR3 coding sequence is TGTGCCAGCAGTCCCGGACCGTATGAGCAGTTCTTC. It encodes CASSPGPYEQFF.

The chain joins TRBV10-2 to TRBJ2-7, with 12 nucleotides matching TRBD2. Germline trimming cut 9 bases from V and 2 bases from J; bases unmatched to any gene: 2. The germline V gene has CDR1 WSHSY and CDR2 SAAADI. The CDR3 runs to 13 residues. The CDR3 DNA is TGCGCCAGTGGACTAGCGGGACCCTACGAGCAGTACTTC. Amino acids: CASGLAGPYEQYF.

The chain links TRBV7-8 to TRBJ2-2; the D is unclear. The germline CDR1 and CDR2 sequences are SGHVS and FQNEAQ. V was cut by 5 bases and J by 0 bases, with 10 bases left in between. The CDR3 length is 15 residues. The CDR3 loop reads CASSPWGSNTGELFF. CDR3 in DNA: TGTGCCAGCAGCCCCTGGGGATCGAACACCGGGGAGCTGTTTTTT. The variable domain in full, with the rest retrieved from reference TRBV7-8 and TRBJ2-2, is GAGVSQSPRYKVAKRGQDVALRCDPISGHVSLFWYQQALGQGPEFLTYFQNEAQLDKSGLPSDRFFAERPEGSVSTLKIQRTQQEDSAVYLCASSPWGSNTGELFFGEGSRLTVL.

This clone came up a few times. The chain joins TRBV6-5 to TRBJ1-1, with TRBD1 matching 9 bases. CDR1 and CDR2 (germline): MNHEY, SVGAGI. CDR3 length: 15 amino acids. V lost 6 bases, J lost 3 bases, and 8 bases stayed unmatched. The CDR3: CASSLRTGADTEAFF. CDR3 sequence (DNA): TGTGCCAGCAGCCTCAGGACAGGGGCCGACACTGAAGCTTTCTTT.

A few counts support this clone. The chain is built from TRBV5-4 and TRBJ1-2, with a tentative D call TRBD1 (6 bases). Germline assignment: CDR1 SGHNT and CDR2 YYREEE (reference sequence). The CDR3 totals 11 residues. V lost 2 bases and J lost 10, with 9 bases in between. The CDR3 nucleotides read TGTGCCAGCAGCTTAACAGGGATCTACACCTTC. Translated: CASSLTGIYTF.

The chain recombines TRBV27 with TRBJ1-6; D unclear. Per the germline V gene, CDR1 is MNHEY and CDR2 is SMNVEV (reference sequence). This CDR3 has 14 residues. Trimming cost V 7 bases and J 0 bases, with 7 bases left between them. The CDR3 loop reads CASTGHSYNSPLHF. Written as DNA, the CDR3 is TGTGCCAGCACCGGGCACTCCTATAATTCACCCCTCCACTTT.

In its sample, this clone was seen once. CDR3 bases: TGTGCCAGCAGTTATGGCGAGAACACCGGGGAGCTGTTTTTT. Encoded protein: CASSYGENTGELFF. The V call is TRBV6-5, the J call TRBJ2-2; no definite D call. The V gene's germline CDR1 is MNHEY and CDR2 SVGAGI. Trimming shortened V by 3 bases and J by 1 base, and 6 bases separated the two germline ends. The CDR3 runs to 14 residues.

This clone was observed a single time. The chain links TRBV7-9 to TRBJ1-2; 8 nucleotides agree with TRBD1. Trimming took 4 bases from V and 5 from J; bases not matched to a gene: 3. CDR3 length: 13 amino acids. Germline V gene sequence: CDR1 SEHNR, CDR2 FQNEAQ (reference sequence). CDR3 sequence reads: CASSSGQVYGYTF. The CDR3, as DNA: TGTGCCAGCAGCTCGGGACAGGTTTATGGCTACACCTTC.

The rearrangement links TRBV6-1 to TRBJ2-5; TRBD2 matches 8 bases. The ends lost 4 bases at V and 1 base at J; junction bases unmatched: 11. Per the germline V gene, CDR1 is MNHNS and CDR2 is SASEGT. The CDR3 is 17 amino acids. DNA of the CDR3: TGTGCCAGCAGTGGGGGGGGGCTAGCGGGCTTCCAAGAGACCCAGTACTTC. Its protein product is CASSGGGLAGFQETQYF.

The chain is built from TRBV5-6 and TRBJ2-7, with 7 bases lining up with TRBD2. There are 14 residues in the CDR3. From germline, CDR1 is SGHDT and CDR2 YYEEEE. The J segment lost 2 bases and the V segment lost 3 bases, leaving 5 bases of the junction unmatched. Here the CDR3 reads CASSYLAETYEQYF. In DNA, the CDR3 is TGTGCCAGCAGCTACCTAGCGGAGACCTACGAGCAGTACTTC.

The chain recombines TRBV7-6 with TRBJ2-3; 8 bases fit TRBD2. Germline trimming cut 5 bases from V and 6 bases from J; bases unmatched to any gene: 13. Germline CDR1 is SGHVS and CDR2 is FNYEAQ. This CDR3 comprises 16 residues. The CDR3 DNA reads as TGTGCCAGCAGCCCTTTTCCTAGCGGGTTGAATGATACGCAGTATTTT. Translated, it gives CASSPFPSGLNDTQYF. Filled out from reference TRBV7-6 and TRBJ2-3, the complete variable domain reads GAGVSQSPRYKVTKRGQDVALRCDPISGHVSLYWYRQALGQGPEFLTYFNYEAQQDKSGLPNDRFSAERPEGSISTLTIQRTEQRDSAMYRCASSPFPSGLNDTQYFGPGTRLTVL.

The rearrangement links TRBV5-6 to TRBJ2-3; D remains ambiguous. CDR1 and CDR2 from the germline V gene are SGHDT and YYEEEE. Trimming removed 0 bases at V and 0 bases at J, with 11 bases between. CDR3 length: 16 amino acids. The CDR3 region has the DNA TGTGCCAGCAGCTTGGCCGGTGGTATTAGCACAGATACGCAGTATTTT. As protein: CASSLAGGISTDTQYF.

The chain couples TRBV7-8 to TRBJ1-1; D is uncertain. Trimming removed 5 bases from V and 3 bases from J, with 13 bases in between. CDR1 is SGHVS, CDR2 FQNEAQ, per germline. CDR3 length: 14 amino acids. In DNA form, the CDR3 reads TGTGCCAGCAGCCTAGGGTCCTCGTACACTGAAGCTTTCTTT. It codes for CASSLGSSYTEAFF.

The J gene is TRBJ2-3, the V gene TRBV19; D remains unclear. The CDR3 totals 12 residues. Germline assignment: CDR1 LNHDA and CDR2 SQIVND (reference sequence). V lost 5 bases to trimming and J lost 2 bases, with 5 bases between them. Here the CDR3 DNA reads TGTGCCAGTAGTGCTCCCACAGATACGCAGTATTTT. This encodes CASSAPTDTQYF.

The chain links TRBV7-9 to TRBJ2-7; a possible D gene is TRBD1 (6 bases). Trimming removed 0 bases from V and 4 bases from J, with 10 bases in between. Germline loops: CDR1 SEHNR, CDR2 FQNEAQ (reference sequence). This CDR3 is 14 amino acids long. CDR3 in DNA: TGTGCCAGCAGCTTAGCTACAGGGAGTTACGAGCAGTACTTC. It translates to CASSLATGSYEQYF.

V and J are TRBV6-1 and TRBJ2-7, with D perhaps TRBD1 or TRBD2 (5 bases each). Per the germline V gene, CDR1 is MNHNS and CDR2 is SASEGT. The V and J ends lost 1 base and 7 bases respectively, with 14 bases between them. The CDR3 has 14 residues. The CDR3 spells CASSEGPGPREQYF. CDR3 nucleotide sequence: TGTGCCAGCAGTGAAGGGCCGGGACCGAGAGAGCAGTACTTC.

The chain recombines TRBV10-2 with TRBJ2-2; 8 bases are shared with TRBD2. CDR1 is WSHSY, CDR2 SAAADI, per germline. Unmatched junction bases numbered 3, after V lost 9 bases and J lost 0 bases. The CDR3 is 14 amino acids. The CDR3 nucleotides read TGCGCCAGTAGGACTAGCACGAACACCGGGGAGCTGTTTTTT. Protein sequence: CASRTSTNTGELFF.

The V and J genes are TRBV7-2 and TRBJ2-7; 8 bases align to TRBD2. The germline V gene has CDR1 SGHTA and CDR2 FQGNSA. The CDR3 contains 15 residues. Losses at the gene ends were 5 bases for V and 0 bases for J; bases not matched to a gene: 6. The CDR3 reads CASSSLAGRSYEQYF. The CDR3 DNA sequence: TGTGCCAGCAGCAGTTTAGCGGGGCGCTCCTACGAGCAGTACTTC.

The rearrangement uses TRBV7-8 and TRBJ2-5, with a possible D match to TRBD1 (6 bases). V was pared by 3 bases and J by 5 bases, with 16 bases between. The CDR3 covers 15 residues. Germline values: CDR1 SGHVS, CDR2 FQNEAQ. The CDR3 reads CASSLTGFILETQYF. DNA of the CDR3: TGTGCCAGCAGCTTGACAGGTTTTATCCTTGAGACCCAGTACTTC.

CDR3 sequence (DNA): TGTGCCAGCAGCGTGGGGGGACAGGGCCATCAGCCCCAGCATTTT. It encodes CASSVGGQGHQPQHF. This chain connects TRBV9 to TRBJ1-5; 9 bases are a match to TRBD1. With V trimmed by 2 bases and J by 5 bases, 5 bases remained unmatched. The CDR3 runs to 15 residues. Germline CDR1 is SGDLS and CDR2 is YYNGEE.

J is TRBJ1-4 and V is TRBV5-1; 12 bases match TRBD1. Germline V gene data show CDR1 as SGHRS and CDR2 as YFSETQ. V lost 4 bases and J lost 12; bases outside the gene matches: 4. The CDR3 spans 13 residues. The CDR3 DNA reads as TGCGCCAGCAGCGCGGGACAGGGGGCCCAACTGTTTTTT. It codes for CASSAGQGAQLFF.

The chain is built from TRBV9 and TRBJ1-1; D is ambiguous. The V gene lost 0 bases and the J gene lost 4 bases, with 13 bases spanning the gap. Germline V gives CDR1 SGDLS, CDR2 YYNGEE. This CDR3 is 15 amino acids long. The CDR3 loop is CASSVDFRLGTEAFF. The CDR3 coding sequence is TGTGCCAGCAGCGTAGACTTTCGACTGGGCACTGAAGCTTTCTTT.

The rearrangement uses TRBV6-5 and TRBJ1-6, with 7 bases matching TRBD1. CDR3 length equals 15 residues. Losses at the gene ends were 0 bases for V and 9 bases for J; bases not matched to a gene: 5. Germline V lookup: CDR1 MNHEY, CDR2 SVGAGI. The CDR3: CASSYSLTGRSPLHF. The CDR3 DNA sequence: TGTGCCAGCAGTTACTCTTTGACAGGGCGTTCACCCCTCCACTTT.

V is TRBV11-3 and J is TRBJ2-3; 7 bases line up with TRBD1. Germline trimming cut 4 bases from V and 2 bases from J; bases unmatched to any gene: 9. The CDR3 runs 16 residues. Germline values: CDR1 SGHNT, CDR2 YENEEA. CDR3: CASSSTTGLATDTQYF. CDR3 nucleotide sequence: TGTGCCAGCAGCTCCACGACAGGGTTGGCCACAGATACGCAGTATTTT. Full variable domain (remainder filled in from reference TRBV11-3 and TRBJ2-3): EAGVVQSPRYKIIEKKQPVAFWCNPISGHNTLYWYLQNLGQGPELLIRYENEEAVDDSQLPKDRFSAERLKGVDSTLKIQPAELGDSAVYLCASSSTTGLATDTQYFGPGTRLTVL.

In this sample, this clone turned up once. J is TRBJ2-1 and V is TRBV5-1; the D is unclear. V gave up 0 bases and J gave up 1 base, with 8 bases separating them. The germline gives CDR1 SGHRS, CDR2 YFSETQ. The CDR3 covers 15 residues. The CDR3 spells CASSLGVSSYNEQFF. The CDR3 coding sequence is TGCGCCAGCAGCTTGGGGGTTTCGTCCTACAATGAGCAGTTCTTC.

The chain is built from TRBV27 and TRBJ2-1; D is perhaps TRBD2 (5 bases). Trimming stripped 6 bases from V and 3 bases from J, with 6 bases between. Germline-derived CDR1 and CDR2 are MNHEY and SMNVEV (reference sequence). This CDR3 is 12 amino acids long. Here the CDR3 DNA reads TGTGCCAGCAGAGGAGGCTACAATGAGCAGTTCTTC. This encodes CASRGGYNEQFF.